The rows below give T cell receptor beta chains drawn from one sample of a study of vaccination and CD4 T cells after COVID-19. These receptors are not linked to any known antigen. TCRdb redid the calling of the PCR reads with MiXCR, one entry per CDR3 protein. The table includes approximately 12,000 distinct CDR3 sequences, 40% to 60% detected once. The specimen sequenced was CD4+ T cells from blood, cultured in vitro. These receptors all come from a human donor who had recovered from COVID-19. Both conserved end residues are part of each CDR3. The D gene is left open where the match is weak. Not all rows give a size; the values are once, few, many and, for expanded clones, a class.

clone_size,d_call,v_call,j_call,cdr3_aa,cdr3_nt
-,TRBD2,TRBV24-1,TRBJ2-5,CATSDAGLAAYQETQYF,TGTGCCACCAGTGACGCCGGACTAGCGGCTTACCAAGAGACCCAGTACTTC
-,TRBD1,TRBV20-1,TRBJ1-1,CSARGDSNTEAFF,TGCAGTGCTAGAGGGGACAGTAACACTGAAGCTTTCTTT
-,TRBD2,TRBV28,TRBJ2-1,CASSLLAGSNEQFF,TGTGCCAGCAGTTTACTAGCGGGATCCAATGAGCAGTTCTTC
-,-,TRBV21-1,TRBJ2-7,CASSTRQGPYEQYF,TGTGCCAGCAGCACCCGACAGGGTCCCTACGAGCAGTACTTC
-,-,TRBV9,TRBJ2-5,CASSVDSNQETQYF,TGTGCCAGCAGCGTAGACAGCAATCAAGAGACCCAGTACTTC
-,-,TRBV24-1,TRBJ2-7,CATSDGPSYEQYF,TGTGCCACCAGTGATGGTCCTTCCTACGAGCAGTACTTC
-,-,TRBV12-3/TRBV12-4,TRBJ1-4,CASSTPKRGGKLFF,TGTGCCAGCAGTACACCGAAGCGGGGTGGAAAACTGTTTTTT
-,-,TRBV28,TRBJ1-1,CASSFPANTEAFF,TGTGCCAGCAGTTTCCCAGCGAACACTGAAGCTTTCTTT
-,TRBD1,TRBV7-2,TRBJ1-1,CASSLRGGQREAFF,TGTGCCAGCAGCTTAAGGGGGGGACAGAGGGAGGCTTTCTTT
-,TRBD1,TRBV30,TRBJ1-6,CAWRVTGQASPLHF,TGTGCCTGGAGAGTTACGGGACAGGCTTCACCCCTCCACTTT
-,TRBD1,TRBV5-1,TRBJ1-1,CASSLVTGQVGSEAFF,TGCGCCAGCAGCTTGGTAACCGGACAGGTCGGGTCTGAAGCTTTCTTT
few,-,TRBV7-2,TRBJ2-3,CASSLTGVVPDTQYF,TGTGCCAGCAGCTTAACGGGAGTGGTACCAGATACGCAGTATTTT
few,TRBD2,TRBV25-1,TRBJ2-7,CASSGGGAAEQYF,TGTGCCAGCAGCGGCGGGGGGGCGGCAGAGCAGTACTTC
few,-,TRBV20-1,TRBJ2-1,CSASGAPRNGEQFF,TGCAGTGCTAGCGGTGCGCCCCGAAACGGGGAGCAGTTCTTC
few,TRBD1,TRBV12-3/TRBV12-4,TRBJ1-1,CASSQGGGNTEAFF,TGTGCCAGCAGTCAGGGGGGGGGGAACACTGAAGCTTTCTTT
-,-,TRBV30,TRBJ1-2,CAWSGRGGSYGYTF,TGTGCCTGGAGTGGAAGGGGGGGCAGCTATGGCTACACCTTC
-,-,TRBV4-1,TRBJ1-4,CASSLTRGEKLFF,TGCGCCAGCAGCCTTACCCGGGGGGAAAAACTGTTTTTT
-,-,TRBV2,TRBJ1-2,CASSEAPRYGYTF,TGTGCCAGCAGTGAAGCCCCGCGCTATGGCTACACCTTC
-,TRBD1,TRBV12-3/TRBV12-4,TRBJ1-2,CASSTSWTGHYGYTF,TGTGCCAGCAGTACCTCTTGGACAGGGCACTATGGCTACACCTTC
-,TRBD1,TRBV19,TRBJ2-1,CASSMRSGAGQAHNEQFF,TGTGCCAGTAGTATGAGGTCGGGGGCGGGACAGGCACACAATGAGCAGTTCTTC
once,-,TRBV12-3/TRBV12-4,TRBJ2-7,CASSFGTLYEQYF,TGTGCCAGCAGTTTTGGGACCCTATACGAGCAGTACTTC
few,TRBD1,TRBV5-4,TRBJ2-7,CASSLRGDRDHEQYF,TGTGCCAGCAGCTTGAGGGGTGACAGGGACCACGAGCAGTACTTC
-,-,TRBV10-3,TRBJ2-2,CAISGGPQTGELFF,TGTGCCATCAGTGGAGGACCCCAAACCGGGGAGCTGTTTTTT
-,-,TRBV20-1,TRBJ1-1,CSALGGGDTEAFF,TGCAGTGCTCTGGGGGGAGGGGACACTGAAGCTTTCTTT
-,-,TRBV12-3/TRBV12-4,TRBJ1-1,CASSSTERAEAFF,TGTGCCAGCAGCTCGACTGAGAGGGCTGAAGCTTTCTTT
-,TRBD2,TRBV29-1,TRBJ2-1,CSAHSGTPYEDEQFF,TGCAGCGCCCATAGCGGGACCCCCTATGAGGATGAGCAGTTCTTC
-,-,TRBV19,TRBJ1-1,CASRGVTEAFF,TGTGCCAGTAGAGGAGTCACTGAAGCTTTCTTT
few,-,TRBV10-3,TRBJ2-7,CAISVVGSYEQYF,TGTGCCATCAGCGTGGTAGGGTCCTACGAGCAGTACTTC
few,TRBD2,TRBV20-1,TRBJ2-5,CSAERGGIQETQYF,TGCAGTGCGGAGCGCGGGGGTATCCAAGAGACCCAGTACTTC
-,TRBD2,TRBV15,TRBJ2-2,CATRGGSDTGELFF,TGTGCCACTCGGGGGGGCTCGGACACCGGGGAGCTGTTTTTT
-,-,TRBV21-1,TRBJ2-2,CASRIRQGNTGELFF,TGTGCCAGCAGGATCAGACAGGGTAACACCGGGGAGCTGTTTTTT
-,-,TRBV7-2,TRBJ1-4,CASSLGITQGGLFF,TGTGCCAGCAGCTTAGGAATTACACAGGGTGGACTGTTTTTT
-,TRBD1,TRBV15,TRBJ1-1,CATKGAIGTEAFF,TGTGCCACCAAGGGGGCTATAGGCACTGAAGCTTTCTTT
-,TRBD1,TRBV30,TRBJ2-1,CAWTRDRGINEQFF,TGTGCCTGGACCCGGGACAGGGGGATTAATGAGCAGTTCTTC
-,-,TRBV12-3/TRBV12-4,TRBJ1-5,CASSLDGLGPQHF,TGTGCCAGCAGTTTAGACGGTCTGGGGCCCCAGCATTTT
-,-,TRBV20-1,TRBJ1-1,CSARHVNTEAFF,TGCAGTGCTAGGCACGTTAACACTGAAGCTTTCTTT
-,TRBD2,TRBV12-3/TRBV12-4,TRBJ2-7,CASSSQREWREQYF,TGTGCCAGCAGCTCCCAGCGGGAGTGGAGGGAGCAGTACTTC
few,-,TRBV7-2,TRBJ2-7,CASSSRGGIYEQYF,TGTGCCAGCAGCTCTAGAGGGGGGATCTACGAGCAGTACTTC
few,-,TRBV6-1,TRBJ1-6,CASRDDTSYNSPLHF,TGTGCCAGCAGGGACGACACCTCCTATAATTCACCCCTCCACTTT
few,TRBD1,TRBV6-1,TRBJ1-1,CASSAQGGRATEAFF,TGTGCCAGCAGTGCTCAGGGGGGCAGGGCCACTGAAGCTTTCTTT
-,-,TRBV12-3/TRBV12-4,TRBJ2-2,CASSRRAHYAGELFF,TGTGCCAGCAGTCGCCGGGCCCATTACGCCGGGGAGCTGTTTTTT
-,-,TRBV20-1,TRBJ2-7,CSATQDSYEQYF,TGCAGTGCTACCCAGGACAGTTACGAGCAGTACTTC
once,-,TRBV5-4,TRBJ1-2,CASRADLNYGYTF,TGTGCCAGTCGGGCCGACCTTAACTATGGCTACACCTTC
few,-,TRBV19,TRBJ1-6,CASTGMINSPLHF,TGTGCCAGTACAGGGATGATTAATTCACCCCTCCACTTT
-,-,TRBV19,TRBJ1-2,CASSGTPNYGYTF,TGTGCCAGTAGTGGGACACCGAACTATGGCTACACCTTC
-,-,TRBV30,TRBJ2-7,CAWGGDGAYEQYF,TGTGCCTGGGGCGGGGACGGGGCCTACGAGCAGTACTTC
once,-,TRBV6-1,TRBJ2-1,CASSDLRGIGNEQFF,TGTGCCAGCAGTGATCTGAGGGGGATAGGCAATGAGCAGTTCTTC
-,-,TRBV7-2,TRBJ1-1,CASSSMMGGPAFF,TGTGCCAGCAGCTCTATGATGGGGGGTCCTGCTTTCTTT